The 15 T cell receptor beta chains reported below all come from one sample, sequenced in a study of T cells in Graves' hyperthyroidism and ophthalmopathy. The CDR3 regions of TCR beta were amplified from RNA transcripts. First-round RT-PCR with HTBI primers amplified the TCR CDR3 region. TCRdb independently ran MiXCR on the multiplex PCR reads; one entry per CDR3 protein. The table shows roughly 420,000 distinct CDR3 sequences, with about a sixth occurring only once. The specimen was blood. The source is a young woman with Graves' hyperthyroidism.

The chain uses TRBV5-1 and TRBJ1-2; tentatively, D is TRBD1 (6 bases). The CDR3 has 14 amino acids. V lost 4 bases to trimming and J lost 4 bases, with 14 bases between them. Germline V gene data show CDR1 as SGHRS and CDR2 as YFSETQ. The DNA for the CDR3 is TGCGCCAGCAGCGGGGACACTTACGTCTATGGCTACACCTTC. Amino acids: CASSGDTYVYGYTF.

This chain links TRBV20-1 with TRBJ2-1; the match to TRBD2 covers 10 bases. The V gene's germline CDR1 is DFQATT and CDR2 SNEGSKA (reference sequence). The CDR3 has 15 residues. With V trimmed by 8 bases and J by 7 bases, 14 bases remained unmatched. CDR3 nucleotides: TGCAGTTCGAACCGGAGGCCTAGCGGGGGTAATGAGCAGTTCTTC. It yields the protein CSSNRRPSGGNEQFF.

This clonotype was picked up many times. CDR3 nucleotide sequence: TGTGCCAGCAGCCCCCGTAGTAGCGGGTACTCCTACAATGAGCAGTTCTTC. Translated, it gives CASSPRSSGYSYNEQFF. The chain recombines TRBV3-1 with TRBJ2-1; 7 bases are shared with TRBD2. V dropped 4 bases and J dropped 0; count of bases not matched to a gene: 9. The CDR3 spans 17 residues. Germline CDR1 reads LGHDT; CDR2 reads YNNKEL (reference sequence).

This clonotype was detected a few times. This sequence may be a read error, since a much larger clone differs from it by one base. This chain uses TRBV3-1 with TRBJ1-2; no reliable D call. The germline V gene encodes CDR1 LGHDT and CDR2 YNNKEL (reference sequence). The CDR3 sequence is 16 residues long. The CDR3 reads CASSQESPLPLYGHTF. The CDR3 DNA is TGTGCCAGCAGCCAAGAATCGCCTCTCCCACTCTATGGCCACACCTTC.

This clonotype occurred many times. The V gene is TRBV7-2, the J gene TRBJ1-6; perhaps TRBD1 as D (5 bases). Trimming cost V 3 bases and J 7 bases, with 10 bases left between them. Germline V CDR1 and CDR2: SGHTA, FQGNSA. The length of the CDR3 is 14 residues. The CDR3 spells CASSFPGNNSPLHF. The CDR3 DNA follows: TGTGCCAGCAGCTTTCCAGGGAACAATTCACCCCTCCACTTT. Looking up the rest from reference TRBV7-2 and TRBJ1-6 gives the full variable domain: GAGVSQSPSNKVTEKGKDVELRCDPISGHTALYWYRQSLGQGLEFLIYFQGNSAPDKSGLPSDRFSAERTGGSVSTLTIQRTQQEDSAVYLCASSFPGNNSPLHFGNGTRLTVT.

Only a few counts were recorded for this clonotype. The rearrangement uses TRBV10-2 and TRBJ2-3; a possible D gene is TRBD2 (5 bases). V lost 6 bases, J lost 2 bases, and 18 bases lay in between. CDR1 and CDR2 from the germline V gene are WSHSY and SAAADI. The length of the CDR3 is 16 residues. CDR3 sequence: CASRALPGRVTDTQYF. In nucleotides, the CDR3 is TGCGCCAGCAGGGCCCTCCCCGGGCGGGTCACAGATACGCAGTATTTT.

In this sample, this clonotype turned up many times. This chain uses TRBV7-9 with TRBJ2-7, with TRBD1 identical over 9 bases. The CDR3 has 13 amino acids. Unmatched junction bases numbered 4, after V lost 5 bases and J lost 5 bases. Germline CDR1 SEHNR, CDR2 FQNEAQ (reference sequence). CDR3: CASSGQGNHEQYF. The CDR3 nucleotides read TGTGCCAGCAGCGGACAGGGGAACCACGAGCAGTACTTC.

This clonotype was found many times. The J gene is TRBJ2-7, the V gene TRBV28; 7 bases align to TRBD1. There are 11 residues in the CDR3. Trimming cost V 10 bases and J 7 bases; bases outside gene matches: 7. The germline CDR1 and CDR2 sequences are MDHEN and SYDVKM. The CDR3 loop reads CATRTGWEQYF. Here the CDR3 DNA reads TGTGCCACCCGGACAGGATGGGAGCAGTACTTC.

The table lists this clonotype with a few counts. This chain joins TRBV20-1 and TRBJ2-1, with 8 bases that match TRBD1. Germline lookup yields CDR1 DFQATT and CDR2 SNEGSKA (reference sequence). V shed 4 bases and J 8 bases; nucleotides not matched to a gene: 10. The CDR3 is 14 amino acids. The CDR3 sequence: CSAIRDRRRDEQFF. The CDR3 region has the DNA TGCAGTGCTATCCGGGACAGGCGGCGCGATGAGCAGTTCTTC.

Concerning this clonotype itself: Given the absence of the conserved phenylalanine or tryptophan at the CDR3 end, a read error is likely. CDR3 residues: CASSYGQGLNYGYTS. CDR3 sequence (DNA): TGTGCCAGCAGCTACGGACAGGGTCTGAACTATGGCTACACCTCC. The V and J genes are TRBV7-9 and TRBJ1-2, with TRBD1 matching over 8 bases. V lost 4 bases and J lost 2; bases outside the gene matches: 6. Germline CDR1 SEHNR, CDR2 FQNEAQ (reference sequence). The CDR3 totals 15 residues.

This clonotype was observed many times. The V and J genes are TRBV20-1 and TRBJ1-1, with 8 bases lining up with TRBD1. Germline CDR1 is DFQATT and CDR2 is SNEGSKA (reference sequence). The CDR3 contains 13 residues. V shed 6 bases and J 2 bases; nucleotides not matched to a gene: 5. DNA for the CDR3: TGCAGTGCAAACAGGGGGAGAAACACTGAAGCTTTCTTT. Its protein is CSANRGRNTEAFF.

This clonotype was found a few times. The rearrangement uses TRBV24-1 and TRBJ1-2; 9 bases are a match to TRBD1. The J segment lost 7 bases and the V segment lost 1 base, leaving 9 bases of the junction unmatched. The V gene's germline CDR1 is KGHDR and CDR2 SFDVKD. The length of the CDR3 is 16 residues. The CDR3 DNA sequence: TGTGCCACCAGTGATTTTGGGGCCGGACAGGGGAGTGGCTACACCTTC. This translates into CATSDFGAGQGSGYTF.

The CDR3 protein is CASSLIGDKAYEQYF. The CDR3 DNA reads TGTGCCAGCAGCTTAATTGGGGACAAGGCCTACGAGCAGTACTTC. The rearrangement uses TRBV7-8 and TRBJ2-7, with D possibly being TRBD1 (6 bases). The V gene lost 2 bases and the J gene lost 2 bases, with 13 bases spanning the gap. Germline V gene data show CDR1 as SGHVS and CDR2 as FQNEAQ. The CDR3 length is 15 residues.

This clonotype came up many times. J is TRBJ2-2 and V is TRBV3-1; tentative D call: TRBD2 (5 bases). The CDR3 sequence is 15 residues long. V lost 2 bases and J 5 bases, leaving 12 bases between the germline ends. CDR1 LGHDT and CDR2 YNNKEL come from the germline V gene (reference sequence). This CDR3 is CASSQHPRETGELFF. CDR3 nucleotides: TGTGCCAGCAGCCAACACCCAAGGGAGACCGGGGAGCTGTTTTTT.

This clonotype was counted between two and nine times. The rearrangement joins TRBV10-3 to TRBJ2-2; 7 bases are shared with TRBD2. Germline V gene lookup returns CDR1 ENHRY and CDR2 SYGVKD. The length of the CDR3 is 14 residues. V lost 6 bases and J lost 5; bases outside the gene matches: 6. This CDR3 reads CAIRPTRGTGELFF. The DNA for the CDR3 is TGTGCCATCAGACCAACGCGGGGGACCGGGGAGCTGTTTTTT.